There are many counts of the clone carrying this T cell receptor beta chain. Time point in this sample: patch test 3, about 24 weeks after DPC sensitization. Treatment in this sample: therapeutic diphenylcyclopropenone sensitization with weekly scalp DPC. This specimen belongs to a study of human T cells and chemical hapten exposure. TCRdb processed the RACE reads anew with MiXCR; each CDR3 protein has one entry. This table has about 64,000 distinct CDR3 sequences, about 11% appearing once. The TCR originated in a woman aged 25-40 years with alopecia areata. Some clones in this sample may be carry-over from other donors' samples. Sample: whole blood, taken in connection with sensitization to the hapten diphenylcyclopropenone (DPC).

The CDR3 reads CASSPRGDNSPLHF. The CDR3 DNA reads as TGTGCCAGCAGTCCCCGGGGGGACAATTCACCCCTCCACTTT. The rearrangement uses TRBV28 and TRBJ1-6; the D gene is possibly TRBD1 (5 bases). The CDR3 contains 14 residues. In germline, CDR1 is MDHEN, CDR2 SYDVKM. Deletions cut 5 bases from V and 7 bases from J, with 12 bases between. Complete variable domain (other parts from reference TRBV28 and TRBJ1-6): DVKVTQSSRYLVKRTGEKVFLECVQDMDHENMFWYRQDPGLGLRLIYFSYDVKMKEKGDIPEGYSVSREKKERFSLILESASTNQTSMYLCASSPRGDNSPLHFGNGTRLTVT.